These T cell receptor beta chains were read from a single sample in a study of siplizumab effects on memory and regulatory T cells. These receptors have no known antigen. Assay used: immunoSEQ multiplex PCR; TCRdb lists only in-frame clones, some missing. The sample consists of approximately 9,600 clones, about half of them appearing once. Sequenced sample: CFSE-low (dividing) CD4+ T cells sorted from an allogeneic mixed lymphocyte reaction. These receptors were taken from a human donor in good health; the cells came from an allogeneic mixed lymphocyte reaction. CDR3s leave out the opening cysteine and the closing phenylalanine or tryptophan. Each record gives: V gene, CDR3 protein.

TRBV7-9 ASSPSWELF
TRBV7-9 ASSLESRGELF
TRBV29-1 SVGTGRYEQY
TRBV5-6 ASSLGYRGQPQH
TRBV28 ASSLLPGQGELF
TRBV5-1 ASSFSTDTSTDTQY
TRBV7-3 ASSSGGAGANVLT
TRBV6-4 ASSRTGRSSSYNEQF
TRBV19 ASRPRTGAGNTEAF
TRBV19 ASSISAGVYEQY
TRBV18 ASSLAGDGYNEQF
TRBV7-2 ASSLTLLTARNTIY
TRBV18 ASSPDMNTEAF
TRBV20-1 SWKRRDEQY
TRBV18 ASSPGTGHEKLF
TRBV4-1 ASSPHYFIHRGGTEAF
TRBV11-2 ASSLVGVDSGTDTQY
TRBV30 AWSFYNEQF
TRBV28 ASRPTSGATYEQY
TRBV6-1 ASNSGASGTNEQF
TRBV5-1 ASSPGTGYQPQH
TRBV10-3 AISEWGRNTEAF
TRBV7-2 ASSLWGIQETQY
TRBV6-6 ASSYSPVARAETQY
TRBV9 ASSAMGLSEQF
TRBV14 ASSQPVAGGLDTQY
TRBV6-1 ASRRQGRAF
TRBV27 ASSSSGTSTDTQY
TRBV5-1 ASRTPWGSLYNEQF
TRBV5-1 ASSKEASGSTDTQY
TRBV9 ASSGGPHYGYT
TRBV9 ASSVASPTSGIKNEQF
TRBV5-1 ASSYGAGAGYNEQF
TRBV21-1 ASSRFKVRGPETDTQY
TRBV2 ASSDRGGTQY
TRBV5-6 ASPAWGAGEKLF